One sample yielded the 30 T cell receptor beta chains listed below, sequenced in a study of CD8+CD57+ T cells in acquired aplastic anemia. The TCR beta profiling, which covered VDJ combination and CDR3 sequence, was carried out using genomic DNA as the template. One entry per CDR3 protein, called by TCRdb with MiXCR from the reads. Of just over 200,000 distinct CDR3 sequences detected, 55% to 65% appear once; the ten largest clones hold roughly three fifths. Sequencing involved patients with CD8+CD57+ cell expansion previously shown by flow cytometry. The specimen was sorted CD4+, CD8+, or CD8+CD57+ T cells (not recorded which) from PBMCs. The source is a human donor with aplastic anemia.

CDR3: CASSVGVQPLYF. The DNA of the CDR3 is TGTGCCAGCAGCGTAGGGGTACAGCCCCTGTACTTC. The chain links TRBV9 to TRBJ2-7; D not certain. CDR1 and CDR2 from the germline V gene are SGDLS and YYNGEE. V dropped 0 bases and J dropped 12 bases, with 13 bases sitting between them. This CDR3 region has 12 residues.

This chain joins TRBV10-3 and TRBJ2-3, with a tentative D call TRBD1 (6 bases). Germline V gene lookup returns CDR1 ENHRY and CDR2 SYGVKD. Between the trimmed V and J ends, which lost 1 base and 5 bases, there was a span of 7 bases. The CDR3 covers 13 residues. The CDR3 region has the DNA TGTGCCATCAGTGAGTTACAGGGAGATACGCAGTATTTT. It translates to CAISELQGDTQYF.

This chain connects TRBV25-1 to TRBJ1-2; 7 bases fit TRBD1. The germline gives CDR1 MGHDK, CDR2 SYGVNS. Trimming took 4 bases from V and 0 from J; bases not matched to a gene: 11. The length of the CDR3 is 17 residues. This CDR3 reads CASSGGRGRLANYGYTF. The CDR3 bases are TGTGCCAGCAGTGGGGGAAGGGGGCGGTTAGCTAACTATGGCTACACCTTC.

The chain combines TRBV29-1 with TRBJ1-2; no clear D. Germline loops: CDR1 SQVTM, CDR2 ANQGSEA. The CDR3 sequence is 14 residues long. The V gene lost 7 bases and the J gene lost 0 bases, with 15 bases spanning the gap. The CDR3 DNA sequence: TGCAGCGCGGAGAGTGGGTTCCCTAACTATGGCTACACCTTC. It encodes CSAESGFPNYGYTF.

The chain is built from TRBV10-3 and TRBJ2-5; TRBD2 matches at 8 bases. This CDR3 spans 14 amino acids. The junction had 2 bases not matched to a gene; V was cut back by 3 bases and J by 2 bases. Germline V gene lookup returns CDR1 ENHRY and CDR2 SYGVKD. This CDR3 is CAISDSSGQETQYF. The CDR3 nucleotides read TGTGCCATCAGTGACTCTAGCGGGCAAGAGACCCAGTACTTC.

As concerns this clonotype: The junction shows a germline mismatch at one end, possibly a read error. The rearrangement uses TRBV7-7 and TRBJ2-2, with D hard to call. The germline CDR1 and CDR2 sequences are SSHAT and FNYEAQ (reference sequence). This CDR3 comprises 14 residues. The CDR3 region is CASSFQALTGELFF. The CDR3 bases are TGTGCTAGCAGCTTCCAAGCCCTCACCGGGGAGCTGTTTTTT.

This chain links TRBV7-9 with TRBJ1-6, with D maybe TRBD1 (5 bases). Germline CDR1 is SEHNR and CDR2 is FQNEAQ (reference sequence). The V gene lost 3 bases and the J gene lost 9 bases, with 18 bases spanning the gap. CDR3 length: 16 amino acids. CDR3 in amino acids: CASSLYQTVNVSPLHF. CDR3 sequence (DNA): TGTGCCAGCAGCTTGTACCAGACAGTCAATGTTTCACCCCTCCACTTT.

The chain employs TRBV2 and TRBJ2-7; 11 bases line up with TRBD2. This CDR3 spans 15 amino acids. In germline, CDR1 is SNHLY, CDR2 FYNNEI. J gave up 2 bases and V 8 bases, and 8 bases lay outside the gene matches. CDR3: CASATTSGSTYEQYF. As DNA, the CDR3 is TGTGCCAGCGCCACCACTAGCGGGAGTACCTACGAGCAGTACTTC.

There are a few counts of this clonotype. The genes are TRBV7-2 and TRBJ2-1, with 8 nucleotides matching TRBD2. Germline lookup yields CDR1 SGHTA and CDR2 FQGNSA. There are 13 residues in the CDR3. With V trimmed by 7 bases and J by 3 bases, 2 bases remained unmatched. The CDR3 bases are TGTGCCAGCACCACTAGCGGCTACAATGAGCAGTTCTTC. It encodes CASTTSGYNEQFF. Together with reference TRBV7-2 and TRBJ2-1, the CDR3 gives the full variable domain: GAGVSQSPSNKVTEKGKDVELRCDPISGHTALYWYRQSLGQGLEFLIYFQGNSAPDKSGLPSDRFSAERTGGSVSTLTIQRTQQEDSAVYLCASTTSGYNEQFFGPGTRLTVL.

This chain connects TRBV19 to TRBJ1-2, with D tentatively TRBD1 (6 bases). The CDR3 is made up of 13 amino acids. CDR1 is LNHDA and CDR2 is SQIVND in the germline V gene (reference sequence). V lost 7 bases to trimming and J lost 4 bases, with 13 bases between them. The CDR3 coding sequence is TGTGCCAGTACCCGGAGGGGGTTCTATGGCTACACCTTC. It yields the protein CASTRRGFYGYTF.

There are a few counts of this clonotype. J is TRBJ2-1 and V is TRBV6-1, with 10 bases lining up with TRBD1. The V gene's germline CDR1 is MNHNS and CDR2 SASEGT. This CDR3 region has 15 residues. V lost 2 bases, J lost 3 bases, and 1 base stayed unmatched. CDR3 DNA sequence: TGTGCCAGCAGTGAAAGGGACAGGGGCTACAATGAGCAGTTCTTC. This codes for CASSERDRGYNEQFF.

This clonotype was counted a few times. The gene calls are TRBV7-2 and TRBJ2-7, with 9 bases matching TRBD1. V was pared by 3 bases and J by 4 bases, with 1 base of the junction left unmatched. The germline gives CDR1 SGHTA, CDR2 FQGNSA. The CDR3 sequence is 13 residues long. The CDR3 DNA sequence: TGTGCCAGCAGCTTTGGACAGGGGTACGAGCAGTACTTC. This encodes CASSFGQGYEQYF.

This chain connects TRBV29-1 to TRBJ2-7; 10 nucleotides align to TRBD2. The CDR3 is 15 residues long. Germline CDR1 and CDR2: SQVTM and ANQGSEA. The trim removed 3 bases at V and 4 bases at J, leaving 9 bases unmatched. The CDR3 DNA is TGCAGCGTTGAGAGTCCTAGCGGGGGCCGATACGAGCAGTACTTC. It encodes CSVESPSGGRYEQYF.

This clonotype was counted between two and nine times. The junction and the germline gene differ at one end; a read error may be behind it. The genes are TRBV25-1 and TRBJ2-1; TRBD1 or TRBD2 may be the D gene (6 bases each). The CDR3 is 16 residues long. Germline V lookup: CDR1 MGHDK, CDR2 SYGVNS. CDR3 amino acids: CASRQGGGGVGYEQFF. CDR3 bases: TGTGCCAGCAGGCAGGGTGGAGGGGGAGTGGGGTATGAGCAATTCTTC.

The J gene is TRBJ2-7, the V gene TRBV7-8; no firm D call. CDR1 is SGHVS and CDR2 is FQNEAQ in the germline V gene. V lost 3 bases and J 7 bases, leaving 13 bases between the germline ends. This CDR3 has 13 amino acids. The CDR3 sequence is CASSLGLAWEQYF. The CDR3 nucleotides read TGTGCCAGCAGCTTGGGATTAGCCTGGGAGCAGTACTTC.

The gene calls are TRBV29-1 and TRBJ2-7; D unresolved. Germline values: CDR1 SQVTM, CDR2 ANQGSEA. Trimming removed 4 bases at V and 5 bases at J, with 9 bases between. CDR3 length: 11 amino acids. DNA for the CDR3: TGCAGCGTTGTCTGGGGTCACGAGCAGTACTTC. Translation gives CSVVWGHEQYF.

This clonotype occurred a few times. The V and J genes are TRBV19 and TRBJ1-1; a possible D gene is TRBD1 (6 bases). CDR1 is LNHDA, CDR2 SQIVND, per germline (reference sequence). With 6 bases removed from V and 1 base from J, the gap between germline ends came to 15 bases. The CDR3 extends over 15 amino acids. The CDR3 DNA reads TGTGCCAGTAGGCGCGAGGGGGGCGCGAACACTGAAGCTTTCTTT. As protein: CASRREGGANTEAFF.

This clonotype was seen many times. The rearrangement joins TRBV6-5 to TRBJ1-4, with D unresolved. V lost 0 bases to trimming and J lost 8 bases, with 13 bases between them. Germline CDR1 is MNHEY and CDR2 is SVGAGI. This CDR3 has 15 residues. CDR3 residues: CASSYSRGSSEKLFF. The DNA of the CDR3 is TGTGCCAGCAGTTACTCGAGAGGATCATCCGAAAAACTGTTTTTT.

The rearrangement joins TRBV20-1 to TRBJ2-7; D remains ambiguous. The CDR3 sequence is 12 residues long. Germline V gene lookup returns CDR1 DFQATT and CDR2 SNEGSKA (reference sequence). V lost 0 bases and J lost 2, with 5 bases in between. The CDR3 region has the DNA TGCAGTGCTAGAGAGAGAACCTACGAGCAGTACTTC. Its protein is CSARERTYEQYF.

The chain combines TRBV10-3 with TRBJ1-1; 9 bases line up with TRBD1. The CDR3 runs 14 residues. With V trimmed by 8 bases and J by 0 bases, 4 bases remained unmatched. The germline V gene has CDR1 ENHRY and CDR2 SYGVKD. CDR3 sequence reads: CAIGQGMMNTEAFF. CDR3 nucleotides: TGTGCCATCGGACAGGGGATGATGAACACTGAAGCTTTCTTT.

The chain combines TRBV9 with TRBJ2-7, with 11 nucleotides matching TRBD2. The germline CDR1 and CDR2 sequences are SGDLS and YYNGEE. V was pared by 3 bases and J by 2 bases, with 4 bases of the junction left unmatched. There are 15 residues in the CDR3. The DNA of the CDR3 is TGTGCCAGCAGCGCAACTAGCGGGAGCACCTACGAGCAGTACTTC. This codes for CASSATSGSTYEQYF.

This clonotype has just a few counts. The chain is built from TRBV20-1 and TRBJ2-3, with D hard to call. In germline, CDR1 is DFQATT, CDR2 SNEGSKA (reference sequence). The CDR3 runs 15 residues. V was trimmed by 3 bases and J by 0 bases, leaving 13 bases between them. The CDR3 DNA reads TGCAGTGCTAGCCGGTTTCTCTCTAGCACAGATACGCAGTATTTT. This translates into CSASRFLSSTDTQYF.

This clonotype was counted at least ten times. The rearrangement joins TRBV11-1 to TRBJ2-7, with 7 positions matching TRBD1. The V and J ends lost 3 bases and 2 bases, in that order; junction bases with no gene match: 4. Germline CDR1 reads SGHAT; CDR2 reads FQDESV (reference sequence). The CDR3 is 14 residues long. The CDR3 sequence is CASSLPGQTYEQYF. CDR3 sequence (DNA): TGTGCCAGCAGCTTGCCGGGACAGACCTACGAGCAGTACTTC.

The gene calls are TRBV29-1 and TRBJ1-3, with D tentatively TRBD1 (6 bases). CDR3 length: 12 amino acids. Per the germline V gene, CDR1 is SQVTM and CDR2 is ANQGSEA. V dropped 6 bases and J dropped 0 bases, with 6 bases sitting between them. CDR3 DNA: TGCAGCGTGGGGGCCTCTGGAAACACCATATATTTT. Its translation is CSVGASGNTIYF.

Turning to this clonotype: One end of the junction fails to match germline, which may point to a read error. The chain uses TRBV7-2 and TRBJ2-7, with D uncertain. The CDR3 runs 14 residues. Germline V gene data show CDR1 as SGHTA and CDR2 as FQGNSA. Written as DNA, the CDR3 is TGTGCCAGCAGCTCAGGCGTATCCGCCTACGAGCGGTACTTC. This gives the protein CASSSGVSAYERYF. Full variable domain (missing parts from reference TRBV7-2 and TRBJ2-7): GAGVSQSPSNKVTEKGKDVELRCDPISGHTALYWYRQSLGQGLEFLIYFQGNSAPDKSGLPSDRFSAERTGGSVSTLTIQRTQQEDSAVYLCASSSGVSAYERYFGPGTRLTVT.

This clonotype was counted only a few times. The gene calls are TRBV19 and TRBJ1-6; 7 positions agree with TRBD1. CDR3 size: 15 residues. Germline V CDR1 and CDR2: LNHDA, SQIVND (reference sequence). Trimming cost V 3 bases and J 10 bases; bases outside gene matches: 9. The CDR3 protein is CASSISDRQGSPLHF. The CDR3 bases are TGTGCCAGTAGTATCTCGGACAGGCAAGGCTCACCCCTCCACTTT. Full variable domain (rest looked up from reference TRBV19 and TRBJ1-6): DGGITQSPKYLFRKEGQNVTLSCEQNLNHDAMYWYRQDPGQGLRLIYYSQIVNDFQKGDIAEGYSVSREKKESFPLTVTSAQKNPTAFYLCASSISDRQGSPLHFGNGTRLTVT.

Only a few counts were recorded for this clonotype. The chain employs TRBV30 and TRBJ2-3, with D unresolved. Deletions cut 2 bases from V and 0 bases from J, with 9 bases between. The CDR3 totals 14 residues. CDR1 GTSNPN and CDR2 SVGIG come from the germline V gene (reference sequence). CDR3 protein: CAWSWTLSTDTQYF. In DNA, the CDR3 is TGTGCCTGGAGTTGGACCCTTAGCACAGATACGCAGTATTTT.

J is TRBJ2-6 and V is TRBV7-8, with D possibly being TRBD1 (6 bases). V was pared by 2 bases and J by 1 base, with 12 bases between. CDR3 length: 17 residues. Germline CDR1 SGHVS, CDR2 FQNEAQ. In nucleotides, the CDR3 is TGTGCCAGCAGCTTATCAGGGGTGCTGTCTGGGGCCAACGTCCTGACTTTC. The encoded protein is CASSLSGVLSGANVLTF.

The table lists this clonotype with many counts. The chain couples TRBV5-1 to TRBJ2-7; D tentatively fits TRBD1 or TRBD2 (6 bases each). The CDR3 loop spans 14 amino acids. The germline gives CDR1 SGHRS, CDR2 YFSETQ. V gave up 0 bases and J gave up 5 bases, with 12 bases separating them. The chain's CDR3 is CASSLAQGTDEQYF. As DNA, the CDR3 is TGCGCCAGCAGCTTGGCTCAGGGGACTGACGAGCAGTACTTC.

The rearrangement links TRBV20-1 to TRBJ2-7; 13 nucleotides agree with TRBD2. Germline V lookup: CDR1 DFQATT, CDR2 SNEGSKA (reference sequence). CDR3 length equals 15 residues. V lost 6 bases and J lost 3; bases outside the gene matches: 8. CDR3 amino acids: CSALRGLAGVYEQYF. DNA of the CDR3: TGCAGTGCCCTGAGAGGACTAGCGGGAGTCTACGAGCAGTACTTC.